One sample yielded the 29 T cell receptor beta chains listed below, sequenced in a study of T cells in Graves' hyperthyroidism and ophthalmopathy. The TCR beta CDR3 regions underwent amplification using RNA transcripts as the source. In the first-round RT-PCR of the TCR CDR3, the HTBI primer set was used. TCRdb ran MiXCR on the multiplex PCR reads and lists one entry per CDR3 protein. The sample lists 220,000 or so distinct CDR3 sequences; roughly 17% were seen once. The sequenced material came from blood. The source of these receptors is a woman aged 18-29 years with Graves' ophthalmopathy.

This clonotype appeared once. This chain links TRBV11-3 with TRBJ2-7, with 11 positions matching TRBD2. The CDR3 contains 14 residues. The V gene's germline CDR1 is SGHNT and CDR2 YENEEA. Losses at the gene ends were 5 bases for V and 4 bases for J; bases not matched to a gene: 4. CDR3 in amino acids: CASSKTSGAYEQYF. The CDR3 DNA sequence: TGTGCCAGCAGCAAGACTAGCGGGGCTTACGAGCAGTACTTC.

This clonotype was seen ten or more times. The chain carries TRBV29-1 and TRBJ2-2; D not resolved. Germline CDR1 and CDR2: SQVTM and ANQGSEA. Trimming cost V 4 bases and J 7 bases, with 13 bases left between them. CDR3 size: 13 residues. As DNA, the CDR3 is TGCAGCGTTGCACCCGGCCCTCACGGGGAGCTGTTTTTT. Protein: CSVAPGPHGELFF.

There are many counts of this clonotype. The chain uses TRBV6-2 or TRBV6-3 and TRBJ2-7, with D maybe TRBD1 (5 bases). The CDR3 has 13 residues. With 2 bases removed from V and 3 bases from J, the gap between germline ends came to 8 bases. The V gene's germline CDR1 is MNHEY and CDR2 SVGEGT. The CDR3 is CASSYPGIYEQYF. The DNA of the CDR3 is TGTGCCAGCAGTTACCCAGGGATCTACGAGCAGTACTTC.

This clonotype was seen at least ten times. The chain couples TRBV7-9 to TRBJ2-7; D is tentatively TRBD1 or TRBD2 (5 bases each). Trimming removed 4 bases from V and 0 bases from J, with 13 bases in between. CDR1 is SEHNR and CDR2 is FQNEAQ in the germline V gene (reference sequence). The CDR3 covers 15 residues. CDR3 sequence (DNA): TGTGCCAGCAGCTCAGCCGGGACGGACTCCTACGAGCAGTACTTC. This codes for CASSSAGTDSYEQYF.

This clonotype was seen many times. V gene TRBV14 combines with J gene TRBJ1-1; possible D gene TRBD1, 5 bases. The CDR3 is 13 amino acids. CDR1 is SGHDN, CDR2 FVKESK, per germline. V was cut by 1 base and J by 7 bases, with 10 bases left in between. Here the CDR3 DNA reads TGTGCCAGCAGCCAAGTTGACAGAATTGAAGCTTTCTTT. Translation: CASSQVDRIEAFF.

This clonotype was counted at least ten times. The rearrangement joins TRBV28 to TRBJ1-4; 8 nucleotides agree with TRBD1. V shed 5 bases, J shed 5 bases, and the junction held 16 bases outside the gene matches. Germline loops: CDR1 MDHEN, CDR2 SYDVKM. The CDR3 length is 18 residues. The CDR3 region is CASSPHDRGPQGNEKLFF. The CDR3 DNA reads TGTGCCAGCAGTCCGCACGACAGGGGTCCCCAAGGAAATGAAAAACTGTTTTTT.

This clonotype was seen many times. The chain is built from TRBV12-3 or TRBV12-4 and TRBJ2-7; D not resolved. The CDR3 is made up of 16 amino acids. V was pared by 3 bases and J by 2 bases, with 17 bases between. The CDR3 DNA reads TGTGCCAGCAGTTTGGTCTCTAGTGACCCGACCTACGAGCAGTACTTC. It is translated as CASSLVSSDPTYEQYF.

This clonotype was found many times. V usage is TRBV6-1 and J usage is TRBJ2-3; 10 positions agree with TRBD2. The germline gives CDR1 MNHNS, CDR2 SASEGT. The CDR3 is made up of 16 amino acids. V shed 1 base and J 1 base; nucleotides not matched to a gene: 2. The CDR3 loop reads CASSEGTSGRTDTQYF. The CDR3 DNA sequence: TGTGCCAGCAGTGAAGGGACTAGCGGCCGCACAGATACGCAGTATTTT.

This clonotype was recorded many times. The chain links TRBV15 to TRBJ1-4, with D tentatively TRBD1 (5 bases). The CDR3 has 15 amino acids. V lost 5 bases to trimming and J lost 4 bases, with 14 bases between them. Germline loops: CDR1 LNHNV, CDR2 YYDKDF (reference sequence). CDR3 loop: CATSGGAGINEKLFF. DNA of the CDR3: TGTGCCACCAGCGGTGGCGCAGGGATTAATGAAAAACTGTTTTTT.

This clonotype came up a few times. A much larger clonotype is one base distant, so this may be a read error. The V and J genes are TRBV3-1 and TRBJ2-7; TRBD1 matches 11 bases. Germline lookup yields CDR1 LGHDT and CDR2 YNNKEL (reference sequence). The V segment lost 6 bases and the J segment 5 bases; nucleotides outside the gene matches: 6. This CDR3 is built from 14 residues. Written as DNA, the CDR3 is TGTGCCAGCAGTTCCAGGACAGGGGGCCACGAGCAGTACTTC. Translated, it gives CASSSRTGGHEQYF.

This clonotype was recorded at least ten times. The genes are TRBV9 and TRBJ1-5; no firm D call. Germline V gene data show CDR1 as SGDLS and CDR2 as YYNGEE. This CDR3 is built from 15 residues. V was pared by 1 base and J by 4 bases, with 12 bases between. CDR3 in amino acids: CASSVNGLPNQPQHF. The CDR3 DNA sequence: TGTGCCAGCAGCGTAAACGGCTTGCCAAATCAGCCCCAGCATTTT.

The J gene is TRBJ2-1, the V gene TRBV11-1; 8 positions agree with TRBD2. The CDR3 contains 16 residues. Germline CDR1 reads SGHAT; CDR2 reads FQDESV (reference sequence). Trimming cost V 3 bases and J 3 bases; bases outside gene matches: 7. DNA for the CDR3: TGTGCCAGCAGCTTCAACGGGAGGGCCTTCTACAATGAGCAGTTCTTC. Translating gives CASSFNGRAFYNEQFF.

This clonotype was seen many times. The genes are TRBV7-2 and TRBJ2-1; TRBD2 agrees at 10 bases. The CDR3 runs to 14 residues. Germline CDR1 and CDR2: SGHTA and FQGNSA. Trimming cost V 3 bases and J 7 bases; bases outside gene matches: 3. The DNA of the CDR3 is TGTGCCAGCAGCTTCTCTAGCGGGAGTAATGAGCAGTTCTTC. Amino acids: CASSFSSGSNEQFF.

This clonotype was recorded at least ten times. The gene calls are TRBV5-4 and TRBJ2-7, with 8 bases aligning to TRBD2. This CDR3 has 13 amino acids. CDR1 is SGHNT and CDR2 is YYREEE in the germline V gene (reference sequence). V gave up 5 bases and J gave up 6 bases; unmatched junction bases: 7. CDR3 DNA: TGTGCCAGCAGTCAGAGCGGGAGTTCCGAGCAGTACTTC. Its protein is CASSQSGSSEQYF. The entire variable domain, with the rest obtained from reference TRBV5-4 and TRBJ2-7, is as follows: ETGVTQSPTHLIKTRGQQVTLRCSSQSGHNTVSWYQQALGQGPQFIFQYYREEENGRGNFPPRFSGLQFPNYSSELNVNALELDDSALYLCASSQSGSSEQYFGPGTRLTVT.

In this sample, this clonotype turned up many times. J is TRBJ1-1 and V is TRBV6-2 or TRBV6-3, with 7 bases matching TRBD1. There are 13 residues in the CDR3. Per the germline V gene, CDR1 is MNHEY and CDR2 is SVGEGT. V dropped 6 bases and J dropped 3; count of bases not matched to a gene: 4. CDR3 coding DNA: TGTGCCAGCAGCCGACAGGGTTACACTGAAGCTTTCTTT. This sequence encodes CASSRQGYTEAFF.

This clonotype was detected many times. This chain uses TRBV28 with TRBJ1-6, with D unresolved. The CDR3 consists of 14 residues. CDR1 is MDHEN, CDR2 SYDVKM, per germline. V lost 7 bases to trimming and J lost 9 bases, with 16 bases between them. The CDR3 DNA reads TGTGCCAGCACTTCACCCGCTTCGGGTTCACCCCTCCACTTT. Translation: CASTSPASGSPLHF.

This clonotype was observed many times. The rearrangement uses TRBV12-3 or TRBV12-4 and TRBJ1-2, with D unclear. V gave up 5 bases and J gave up 8 bases, with 9 bases separating them. The CDR3 length is 11 residues. The CDR3 DNA is TGTGCCAGCAGTAAAGGTGTCGGCTACACCTTC. Translating gives CASSKGVGYTF.

This clonotype was observed many times. The chain uses TRBV7-6 and TRBJ1-1, with TRBD1 matching over 7 bases. J was trimmed by 5 bases and V by 5 bases; bases with no gene match: 8. Germline lookup yields CDR1 SGHVS and CDR2 FNYEAQ. The CDR3 runs 14 residues. Here the CDR3 reads CASSDTGEGTEAFF. CDR3 DNA sequence: TGTGCCAGCAGCGACACAGGGGAGGGGACTGAAGCTTTCTTT. The complete variable domain, with remaining parts taken from reference TRBV7-6 and TRBJ1-1, reads GAGVSQSPRYKVTKRGQDVALRCDPISGHVSLYWYRQALGQGPEFLTYFNYEAQQDKSGLPNDRFSAERPEGSISTLTIQRTEQRDSAMYRCASSDTGEGTEAFFGQGTRLTVV.

The sample holds many counts of this clonotype. The V gene is TRBV28, the J gene TRBJ1-5, with D possibly being TRBD1 (5 bases). This CDR3 has 14 amino acids. Germline loops: CDR1 MDHEN, CDR2 SYDVKM. V was trimmed by 1 base and J by 7 bases, leaving 11 bases between them. The CDR3 DNA reads TGTGCCAGCAGTTTATTCAGGGTGAGACAGCCCCAGCATTTT. Its protein is CASSLFRVRQPQHF.

The sample holds a few counts of this clonotype. The chain joins TRBV27 to TRBJ2-5; no reliable D call. The CDR3 spans 14 residues. V lost 8 bases, J lost 7 bases, and 20 bases lay in between. The germline V gene has CDR1 MNHEY and CDR2 SMNVEV (reference sequence). The DNA of the CDR3 is TGTGCCAGCGGATCTCGATCGGTCCGGGCGACCCAGTACTTC. Amino acids: CASGSRSVRATQYF.

The chain is built from TRBV20-1 and TRBJ1-1; 12 bases agree with TRBD1. The CDR3 extends over 15 amino acids. Trimming removed 6 bases from V and 5 bases from J; junction bases left unmatched: 10. Germline V gives CDR1 DFQATT, CDR2 SNEGSKA (reference sequence). This CDR3 reads CSAVPGQGARTEAFF. The CDR3 DNA follows: TGCAGTGCCGTCCCGGGACAGGGGGCGCGGACTGAAGCTTTCTTT.

This clonotype was observed at least ten times. This chain uses TRBV9 with TRBJ2-1; no clear D gene. Germline V gives CDR1 SGDLS, CDR2 YYNGEE. This CDR3 is built from 14 residues. Trimming took off 0 bases at V and 3 bases at J, with 7 bases between the two ends. The DNA of the CDR3 is TGTGCCAGCAGCGTAGTAGCCCACTACAATGAGCAGTTCTTC. Translated: CASSVVAHYNEQFF.

This clonotype was counted only a few times. The V gene is TRBV3-1, the J gene TRBJ2-1, with 9 bases matching TRBD2. The germline V gene has CDR1 LGHDT and CDR2 YNNKEL (reference sequence). The CDR3 runs 17 residues. The V segment lost 0 bases and the J segment 4 bases; nucleotides outside the gene matches: 7. CDR3 sequence: CASSQDPESGRYNEQFF. CDR3 nucleotide sequence: TGTGCCAGCAGCCAAGATCCGGAAAGCGGGAGGTACAATGAGCAGTTCTTC.

The rearrangement uses TRBV28 and TRBJ2-5, with 14 bases aligning to TRBD2. In germline, CDR1 is MDHEN, CDR2 SYDVKM. CDR3 size: 16 residues. J was trimmed by 6 bases and V by 3 bases; bases with no gene match: 6. The CDR3 DNA sequence: TGTGCCAGCAGTTTTCGACTAGCGGGAGGGAGAAAGACCCAGTACTTC. It encodes CASSFRLAGGRKTQYF.

This clonotype occurred many times. The V gene is TRBV2, the J gene TRBJ1-2; D possibly corresponds to TRBD1 (5 bases). Trimming cost V 5 bases and J 6 bases, with 19 bases left between them. Looked up from germline, CDR1 is SNHLY and CDR2 is FYNNEI. The CDR3 extends over 15 amino acids. This CDR3 is CASSKPRDFPDGYTF. CDR3 DNA: TGTGCCAGCAGTAAACCCCGGGACTTCCCCGATGGCTACACCTTC.

This clonotype occurred many times. V gene TRBV28 combines with J gene TRBJ2-7, with D possibly being TRBD2 (5 bases). Trimming left V 3 bases short and J 0 bases short, with 15 bases between. This CDR3 has 16 residues. The germline gives CDR1 MDHEN, CDR2 SYDVKM. The CDR3 region is CASSFAWAGSSYEQYF. In DNA form, the CDR3 reads TGTGCCAGCAGTTTTGCCTGGGCGGGTAGCTCCTACGAGCAGTACTTC.

This clonotype has at least ten counts. The V gene is TRBV6-1, the J gene TRBJ2-7, with TRBD2 identical over 8 bases. The CDR3 is 15 amino acids. Per germline, CDR1 MNHNS and CDR2 SASEGT. With V trimmed by 5 bases and J by 3 bases, 9 bases remained unmatched. CDR3 DNA: TGTGCCAGCAGTCAGACTAGCGCGACCGACTACGAGCAGTACTTC. Translation gives CASSQTSATDYEQYF.

The V call is TRBV28, the J call TRBJ2-3, with TRBD2 matching over 10 bases. This CDR3 has 19 residues. CDR1 and CDR2 from the germline V gene are MDHEN and SYDVKM. V was pared by 5 bases and J by 1 base, with 15 bases of the junction left unmatched. CDR3 nucleotide sequence: TGTGCCAGCAGTCCGCAGGGGCTAGCGGGAGCGGTCGGCACAGATACGCAGTATTTT. Its translation: CASSPQGLAGAVGTDTQYF.

This clonotype has ten or more counts. The chain is built from TRBV5-4 and TRBJ1-2; 11 bases match TRBD1. The germline CDR1 and CDR2 sequences are SGHNT and YYREEE (reference sequence). The V gene end was trimmed by 5 bases and the J gene end by 8 bases; junction bases not matched to a gene: 14. The CDR3 covers 16 residues. The DNA for the CDR3 is TGTGCCAGCAGGTTTCCGGGACAGGGGGATAAGGACGGCTACACCTTC. It codes for CASRFPGQGDKDGYTF.